This T cell receptor beta chain was observed in a study of beta chain features in type 1 diabetes. Background on the study: Similarity in age, gender and cell yields was seen between patients and healthy donors. Whole-study results and caveats: Small HLA sub-analyses could not settle whether HLA shapes TCRB rearrangement. In every one of the four CD4+ subsets, TCRB CDR3s were moderately but significantly shorter in Type 1 diabetes patients.

As concerns this clone: The antigen is not known.

Expressed TCRB transcripts were sequenced, since all the RNA that had been isolated was reverse transcribed. Sequencing was performed with immunoSEQ multiplex PCR; in TCRdb, only in-frame clones are kept and a portion is missing. The sample consists of a few hundred thousand clones, about 15% of them appearing once. CDR1 and CDR2 (germline): KGHSH, LQKENI. Trimming cost V 3 bases and J 2 bases, with 11 bases left between them. This CDR3 has 15 amino acids. This chain uses TRBV18 with TRBJ2-1; TRBD2 is a possible D gene (6 bases). Sequences were obtained from naive CD4+ T cells from blood. The receptor was derived from a woman aged 18-29 years in good health. CDR3 loop: CASSPASAAYNEQFF. The CDR3 nucleotides are TGTGCCAGCTCACCGGCTAGCGCCGCCTACAATGAGCAGTTCTTC.